This T cell receptor beta chain was captured in a study of T cell responses to AZD1222 COVID-19 vaccine. Findings and caveats of the study: Spike-specific TCR breadth and depth were elevated following two AZD1222 doses. Mapped onto spike, vaccine-associated CD4 TCRs spanned it and were dominant at 160-218 and 743-854.

CDR1 SGHTA and CDR2 FQGNSA come from the germline V gene. The CDR3 is 13 residues long. Unmatched junction bases numbered 2, after V lost 5 bases and J lost 2 bases. As concerns this clone: Its target is not known.

Generated by immunoSEQ multiplex PCR, the TCRdb table keeps only in-frame clones and is missing some. The sample contains about 120,000 clones, approximately 87% of which appear only once. The rearrangement uses TRBV7-2 and TRBJ2-7, with 8 bases lining up with TRBD1. The receptor was isolated from an adult in good health. The sample was peripheral blood, taken on day 0 of AZD1222 vaccination. CDR3: CASSARGPYEQYF. The CDR3, as DNA: TGTGCCAGCAGCGCCAGGGGGCCCTACGAGCAGTACTTC.